This passage covers 32 T cell receptor beta chains from one sample sequenced in a study of blood T cell repertoires in COVID-19. Sequencing used immunoSEQ multiplex PCR; TCRdb keeps in-frame clones, though not all of them. The sample yields about 200,000 clones, around 83% seen once. The sample was peripheral blood. These receptor sequences come from a middle-aged man with active or convalescent COVID-19.

The rearrangement uses TRBV18 and TRBJ1-3; 8 nucleotides agree with TRBD1. There are 17 residues in the CDR3. V shed 3 bases, J shed 9 bases, and the junction held 16 bases outside the gene matches. Germline loops: CDR1 KGHSH, CDR2 LQKENI. CDR3 nucleotide sequence: TGTGCCAGCTCACCGCGAAACCAAGGGACAGGCGTGGGCACCATATATTTT. Translation gives CASSPRNQGTGVGTIYF.

V gene TRBV12-3 or TRBV12-4 combines with J gene TRBJ1-5, with D possibly being TRBD1 (6 bases). The CDR3 length is 13 residues. Trimming shortened V by 6 bases and J by 4 bases, and 10 bases separated the two germline ends. Here the CDR3 DNA reads TGTGCCAGCAGCCCAGGGGCGAATCAGCCCCAGCATTTT. Protein: CASSPGANQPQHF.

This clone was counted once. V and J are TRBV18 and TRBJ2-5, with TRBD2 matching over 14 bases. Germline-derived CDR1 and CDR2 are KGHSH and LQKENI. CDR3 size: 15 residues. V lost 3 bases and J lost 4; bases outside the gene matches: 1. Here the CDR3 reads CASSPGTSGRETQYF. In nucleotides, the CDR3 is TGTGCCAGCTCACCCGGGACTAGCGGGAGAGAGACCCAGTACTTC.

This chain uses TRBV5-1 with TRBJ1-1; no firm D call. The CDR3 extends over 13 amino acids. Trimming took off 0 bases at V and 3 bases at J, with 6 bases between the two ends. Germline loops: CDR1 SGHRS, CDR2 YFSETQ. The CDR3 sequence is CASSLGDYTEAFF. CDR3 in DNA: TGCGCCAGCAGCTTGGGAGACTACACTGAAGCTTTCTTT. Full variable domain (missing parts from reference TRBV5-1 and TRBJ1-1): KAGVTQTPRYLIKTRGQQVTLSCSPISGHRSVSWYQQTPGQGLQFLFEYFSETQRNKGNFPGRFSGRQFSNSRSEMNVSTLELGDSALYLCASSLGDYTEAFFGQGTRLTVV.

V usage is TRBV5-4 and J usage is TRBJ2-3; 11 bases line up with TRBD2. Trimming removed 4 bases from V and 1 base from J; junction bases left unmatched: 11. In germline, CDR1 is SGHNT, CDR2 YYREEE (reference sequence). The CDR3 runs 18 residues. In DNA form, the CDR3 reads TGTGCCAGCAGCAAGACTAGCGGGAACCTTGGGGGCACAGATACGCAGTATTTT. It encodes CASSKTSGNLGGTDTQYF. The full variable domain, completed using reference TRBV5-4 and TRBJ2-3, is ETGVTQSPTHLIKTRGQQVTLRCSSQSGHNTVSWYQQALGQGPQFIFQYYREEENGRGNFPPRFSGLQFPNYSSELNVNALELDDSALYLCASSKTSGNLGGTDTQYFGPGTRLTVL.

The chain is built from TRBV7-8 and TRBJ1-1, with D perhaps TRBD1 (5 bases). Trimming took 2 bases from V and 7 from J, leaving 17 bases between them. The CDR3 is made up of 15 amino acids. Germline CDR1 is SGHVS and CDR2 is FQNEAQ. CDR3 amino acids: CASSLRVGQGGEAFF. The CDR3 nucleotides are TGTGCCAGCAGCTTACGGGTGGGGCAGGGAGGTGAAGCTTTCTTT.

V and J are TRBV5-1 and TRBJ2-1, with 9 nucleotides matching TRBD2. Trimming removed 0 bases from V and 6 bases from J; junction bases left unmatched: 7. Germline V gene sequence: CDR1 SGHRS, CDR2 YFSETQ. CDR3 size: 16 residues. The CDR3 spells CASSLGGAGGANEQFF. In DNA, the CDR3 is TGCGCCAGCAGCTTGGGCGGAGCGGGGGGTGCCAATGAGCAGTTCTTC.

In its sample, this clone was seen a few times. The rearrangement links TRBV5-1 to TRBJ2-6; 7 bases line up with TRBD1. Trimming cost V 2 bases and J 4 bases; bases outside gene matches: 3. Germline values: CDR1 SGHRS, CDR2 YFSETQ. The length of the CDR3 is 15 residues. In DNA, the CDR3 is TGCGCCAGCAGCTTACAGGGGACCGGGGCCAACGTCCTGACTTTC. It is translated as CASSLQGTGANVLTF.

The chain joins TRBV28 to TRBJ2-7, with TRBD2 as a possible D gene (6 bases). Germline-derived CDR1 and CDR2 are MDHEN and SYDVKM. Trimming stripped 3 bases from V and 2 bases from J, with 14 bases between. The CDR3 is 15 residues long. In DNA form, the CDR3 reads TGTGCCAGCAGTTTCGTCAGGCGGGGTCCCTACGAGCAGTACTTC. Encoded protein: CASSFVRRGPYEQYF.

The chain links TRBV6-2 or TRBV6-3 to TRBJ1-5, with D possibly being TRBD1 (5 bases). The CDR3 has 15 residues. Germline V gene sequence: CDR1 MNHEY, CDR2 SVGEGT. V shed 2 bases and J shed 6 bases, with 14 bases lying between them. This CDR3 is CASSYREGILQPQHF. The CDR3 bases are TGTGCCAGCAGTTACCGGGAGGGGATCCTTCAGCCCCAGCATTTT.

Note on this clone: One junction end does not reproduce the germline sequence, and a read error may be involved. The chain recombines TRBV7-9 with TRBJ1-4; TRBD1 matches 7 bases. Germline V lookup: CDR1 SEHNR, CDR2 FQNEAQ (reference sequence). The length of the CDR3 is 15 residues. The CDR3 nucleotides read TGTGCCAGCAGTTTAGGGGACAGATCAAATGAAAAACTGTTTTTT. This sequence encodes CASSLGDRSNEKLFF.

This chain uses TRBV15 with TRBJ1-2; D perhaps matches TRBD1 (6 bases). Germline V gene sequence: CDR1 LNHNV, CDR2 YYDKDF (reference sequence). This CDR3 region has 15 residues. Trimming stripped 0 bases from V and 4 bases from J, with 12 bases between. The CDR3 sequence: CATSREVDRFYGYTF. The CDR3 DNA reads as TGTGCCACCAGCAGAGAGGTCGACAGGTTCTATGGCTACACCTTC.

In its sample, this clone was seen once. V is TRBV27 and J is TRBJ1-6; weak D call: TRBD1 (6 bases). Germline V gene sequence: CDR1 MNHEY, CDR2 SMNVEV (reference sequence). The CDR3 consists of 17 residues. V lost 7 bases and J lost 2, with 18 bases in between. The CDR3 nucleotides read TGTGCCAGCAAAACGATGGGGGCTCGGACCTATAATTCACCCCTCCACTTT. This encodes CASKTMGARTYNSPLHF.

This clone was recorded once. The rearrangement joins TRBV10-3 to TRBJ2-1; the match to TRBD2 covers 7 bases. The CDR3 runs to 16 residues. Germline CDR1 reads ENHRY; CDR2 reads SYGVKD. With V trimmed by 0 bases and J by 0 bases, 2 bases remained unmatched. CDR3 residues: CAISESGGGSYNEQFF. The CDR3 nucleotides read TGTGCCATCAGTGAGTCGGGCGGGGGCTCCTACAATGAGCAGTTCTTC.

This clone was detected a few times. V and J are TRBV18 and TRBJ1-2; possible D gene TRBD1, 5 bases. Trimming cost V 3 bases and J 5 bases, with 10 bases left between them. Germline V gives CDR1 KGHSH, CDR2 LQKENI. The length of the CDR3 is 13 residues. The CDR3 nucleotides are TGTGCCAGCTCACCCCCCGGGGGATATGGCTACACCTTC. Protein: CASSPPGGYGYTF.

CDR3 bases: TGTGCCACCAGCAGAGAGTGGGGCACTACAACTAATGAAAAACTGTTTTTT. Amino acid sequence: CATSREWGTTTNEKLFF. The chain carries TRBV15 and TRBJ1-4; weak D call: TRBD1 (5 bases). CDR1 and CDR2 (germline): LNHNV, YYDKDF (reference sequence). This CDR3 has 17 residues. Trimming removed 0 bases from V and 0 bases from J, with 11 bases in between.

The rearrangement uses TRBV24-1 and TRBJ2-5, with 8 bases fitting TRBD1. The length of the CDR3 is 17 residues. Losses at the gene ends were 3 bases for V and 2 bases for J; bases not matched to a gene: 10. Germline V gene data show CDR1 as KGHDR and CDR2 as SFDVKD. The CDR3 DNA sequence: TGTGCCACCAGTGATCACCCGACAGGGGCCGGTCAAGAGACCCAGTACTTC. Translation: CATSDHPTGAGQETQYF.

With regard to this clone: Sequence at one end of the junction differs from germline and may be a read error. The same CDR3 also results from other DNA sequences found in this sample. The rearrangement links TRBV3-1 (or the pseudogene TRBV3-2) to TRBJ1-2; no firm D call. Germline-derived CDR1 and CDR2 are LGHDT and YNNKEL (reference sequence). This CDR3 has 12 residues. The CDR3 sequence is CASSQREYGYTF. CDR3 bases: TGTGCCAGTAGCCAACGGGAATATGGCTACACCTTC.

This chain links TRBV20-1 with TRBJ2-5, with D tentatively TRBD2 (5 bases). Germline CDR1 is DFQATT and CDR2 is SNEGSKA (reference sequence). The CDR3 runs 11 residues. Trimming removed 6 bases from V and 5 bases from J, with 10 bases in between. The chain's CDR3 is CSAGWRETQYF. DNA of the CDR3: TGCAGTGCGGGTTGGAGGGAGACCCAGTACTTC.

This clone occurred a few times. The rearrangement joins TRBV6-1 to TRBJ2-2; 8 nucleotides align to TRBD1. The CDR3 is made up of 15 amino acids. Germline V gives CDR1 MNHNS, CDR2 SASEGT. V was clipped by 0 bases and J by 4 bases; unmatched bases: 1. Written as DNA, the CDR3 is TGTGCCAGCAGTGAAGCAACAGGGGGCACCGGGGAGCTGTTTTTT. This translates into CASSEATGGTGELFF.

The chain employs TRBV28 and TRBJ1-6; D uncertain. This CDR3 region has 14 residues. V shed 2 bases and J shed 7 bases, with 9 bases lying between them. CDR1 is MDHEN and CDR2 is SYDVKM in the germline V gene. For the CDR3, the DNA is TGTGCCAGCAGTTTAGCGCGGCTCAATTCACCCCTCCACTTT. It is translated as CASSLARLNSPLHF.

The chain uses TRBV28 and TRBJ2-7, with D tentatively TRBD2 (6 bases). This CDR3 has 16 residues. CDR1 is MDHEN and CDR2 is SYDVKM in the germline V gene. V dropped 3 bases and J dropped 1 base, with 16 bases sitting between them. The CDR3 loop is CASSFGGSATSYEQYF. Written as DNA, the CDR3 is TGTGCCAGCAGTTTTGGAGGGAGCGCGACATCCTACGAGCAGTACTTC.

V is TRBV28 and J is TRBJ2-3, with D possibly TRBD1 on 5 matching bases. This CDR3 comprises 16 residues. From germline, CDR1 is MDHEN and CDR2 SYDVKM. Trimming took 2 bases from V and 0 from J, leaving 12 bases between them. The CDR3 DNA sequence: TGTGCCAGCAGTTTAGAAGGGGTCGGTAGCACAGATACGCAGTATTTT. This translates into CASSLEGVGSTDTQYF.

This clone occurred a few times. The CDR3 loop is CASRPSTGPYGYTF. Written as DNA, the CDR3 is TGTGCCAGTAGGCCTTCGACAGGCCCATATGGCTACACCTTC. The chain has TRBV19 and TRBJ1-2; D possibly corresponds to TRBD1 (6 bases). V was clipped by 6 bases and J by 5 bases, with 16 bases between them. Germline V CDR1 and CDR2: LNHDA, SQIVND (reference sequence). The CDR3 is 14 residues long.

Written as DNA, the CDR3 is TGTGCCAGCAGCCCGCAGGGGTACGAGCAGTACTTC. The encoded protein is CASSPQGYEQYF. The chain has TRBV11-2 and TRBJ2-7; tentatively, D is TRBD1 (6 bases). V gave up 5 bases and J gave up 4 bases, with 9 bases separating them. Germline lookup yields CDR1 SGHAT and CDR2 FQNNGV. The CDR3 length is 12 residues.

This clone has a single count. The chain links TRBV19 to TRBJ1-2; TRBD1 might be the D (5 bases). Germline V CDR1 and CDR2: LNHDA, SQIVND (reference sequence). The ends were cut back, 6 bases at V and 2 bases at J, with 7 bases in the middle. The CDR3 covers 12 residues. The CDR3 sequence: CASSRQNYGYTF. DNA for the CDR3: TGTGCCAGTAGCAGACAGAACTATGGCTACACCTTC.

The sample holds one count of this clone. V usage is TRBV5-1 and J usage is TRBJ2-5; D unclear. Per germline, CDR1 SGHRS and CDR2 YFSETQ. Trimming removed 2 bases from V and 1 base from J, with 6 bases in between. The CDR3 contains 13 residues. CDR3: CASSFSSQETQYF. In DNA, the CDR3 is TGCGCCAGCAGCTTTTCCTCCCAAGAGACCCAGTACTTC.

The V gene is TRBV2, the J gene TRBJ2-7; the match to TRBD2 covers 10 bases. V lost 4 bases, J lost 7 bases, and 7 bases stayed unmatched. Germline V gene sequence: CDR1 SNHLY, CDR2 FYNNEI. The CDR3 is made up of 14 amino acids. The CDR3 reads CASSGLAGAREQYF. The DNA of the CDR3 is TGTGCCAGCAGTGGCCTAGCGGGAGCTCGGGAGCAGTACTTC. Full variable domain (missing parts from reference TRBV2 and TRBJ2-7): EPEVTQTPSHQVTQMGQEVILRCVPISNHLYFYWYRQILGQKVEFLVSFYNNEISEKSEIFDDQFSVERPDGSNFTLKIRSTKLEDSAMYFCASSGLAGAREQYFGPGTRLTVT.

This sequence joins TRBV28 and TRBJ2-3, with 14 bases aligning to TRBD2. Germline V gene data show CDR1 as MDHEN and CDR2 as SYDVKM. Unmatched junction bases numbered 7, after V lost 4 bases and J lost 1 base. The CDR3 has 18 residues. CDR3 coding DNA: TGTGCCAGCAGTTCAGTCGGACTAGCGGGAGGTGGCACAGATACGCAGTATTTT. This gives the protein CASSSVGLAGGGTDTQYF.

The chain couples TRBV19 to TRBJ2-1; TRBD2 matches 10 bases. The CDR3 consists of 15 residues. Trimming cost V 4 bases and J 3 bases; bases outside gene matches: 3. Looked up from germline, CDR1 is LNHDA and CDR2 is SQIVND (reference sequence). CDR3 amino acids: CASSTLAGHYNEQFF. The CDR3 nucleotides are TGTGCCAGTAGTACACTAGCGGGACACTACAATGAGCAGTTCTTC.

This rearrangement joins TRBV7-2 to TRBJ1-5, with a weak D call TRBD1 (6 bases). Trimming removed 6 bases at V and 7 bases at J, with 13 bases between. Germline V gene data show CDR1 as SGHTA and CDR2 as FQGNSA. CDR3 length: 13 residues. The CDR3 reads CASSSQGYQPQHF. CDR3 DNA sequence: TGTGCCAGCAGTTCACAGGGTTACCAGCCCCAGCATTTT. The entire variable domain, with the rest obtained from reference TRBV7-2 and TRBJ1-5, is as follows: GAGVSQSPSNKVTEKGKDVELRCDPISGHTALYWYRQSLGQGLEFLIYFQGNSAPDKSGLPSDRFSAERTGGSVSTLTIQRTQQEDSAVYLCASSSQGYQPQHFGDGTRLSIL.

The chain combines TRBV19 with TRBJ2-1, with 9 positions matching TRBD1. The CDR3 contains 14 residues. The J segment lost 14 bases and the V segment lost 6 bases, leaving 14 bases of the junction unmatched. The germline V gene encodes CDR1 LNHDA and CDR2 SQIVND (reference sequence). In DNA, the CDR3 is TGTGCCAGTAGGCCACCCACGGACAGGGGTCGGGAGTTCTTC. It specifies CASRPPTDRGREFF.